This TCR beta chain derives from a study of cytomegalovirus exposure and HLA in healthy donors. Overall study results and limits: TCR beta chain V- and J-gene trimming was linked, in a later analysis, to a missense variant in DCLRE1C. CMV serostatus was the only immune exposure information that was available. Cytomegalovirus status was reportedly diagnosed by the classifier with high specificity and sensitivity. HLA allele associations emerged for some 16,000 TCR beta sequences in a later analysis, at 0.05 false discovery rate.

The CDR3 consists of 14 residues. Germline loops: CDR1 SGDLS, CDR2 YYNGEE. Trimming took off 0 bases at V and 0 bases at J, with 6 bases between the two ends. PCR primers comprised 60 Vbeta and 13 Jbeta primers. Generated by immunoSEQ multiplex PCR, the TCRdb table keeps only in-frame clones and is missing some. The table has 87,000 or so clones, 55% to 75% seen once. Points on this clone: Antigen: not known.

V usage is TRBV9 and J usage is TRBJ1-1, with unresolved D. The clonotype was recovered from a man in his sixties in good health and CMV-seronegative. Source material: PBMCs. This CDR3 reads CASSVEQLNTEAFF. For the CDR3, the DNA is TGTGCCAGCAGCGTAGAACAGCTGAACACTGAAGCTTTCTTT. Full variable domain (missing parts from reference TRBV9 and TRBJ1-1): DSGVTQTPKHLITATGQRVTLRCSPRSGDLSVYWYQQSLDQGLQFLIQYYNGEERAKGNILERFSAQQFPDLHSELNLSSLELGDSALYFCASSVEQLNTEAFFGQGTRLTVV.